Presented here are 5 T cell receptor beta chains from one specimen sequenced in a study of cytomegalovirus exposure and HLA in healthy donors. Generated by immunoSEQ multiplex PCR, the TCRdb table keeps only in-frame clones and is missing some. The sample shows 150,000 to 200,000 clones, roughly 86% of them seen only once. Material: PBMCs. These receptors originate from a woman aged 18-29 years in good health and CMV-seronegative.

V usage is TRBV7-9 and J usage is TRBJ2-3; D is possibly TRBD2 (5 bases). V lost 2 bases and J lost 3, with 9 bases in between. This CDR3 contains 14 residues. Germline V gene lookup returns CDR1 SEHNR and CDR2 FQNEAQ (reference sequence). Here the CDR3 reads CASSLMGATDTQYF. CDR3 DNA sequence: TGTGCCAGCAGCTTAATGGGAGCGACAGATACGCAGTATTTT.

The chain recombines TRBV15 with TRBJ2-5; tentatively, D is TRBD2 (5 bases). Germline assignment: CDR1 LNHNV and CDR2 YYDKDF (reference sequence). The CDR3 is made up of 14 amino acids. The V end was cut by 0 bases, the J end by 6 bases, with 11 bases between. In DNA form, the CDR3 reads TGTGCCACCAGCAGAGATCTGGTCGGGAAGACCCAGTACTTC. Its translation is CATSRDLVGKTQYF.

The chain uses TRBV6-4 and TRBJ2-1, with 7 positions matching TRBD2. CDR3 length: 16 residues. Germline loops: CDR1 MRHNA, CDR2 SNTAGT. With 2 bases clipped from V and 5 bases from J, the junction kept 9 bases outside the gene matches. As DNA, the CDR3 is TGTGCCAGCAGTGACGCCGGGACTACTCGACACAATGAGCAGTTCTTC. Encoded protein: CASSDAGTTRHNEQFF.

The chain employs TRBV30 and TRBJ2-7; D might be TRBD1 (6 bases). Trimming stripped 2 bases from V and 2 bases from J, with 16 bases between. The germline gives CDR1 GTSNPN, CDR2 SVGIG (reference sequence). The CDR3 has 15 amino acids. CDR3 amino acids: CAWSPGTTKPYEQYF. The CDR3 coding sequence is TGTGCCTGGAGTCCCGGGACAACTAAGCCCTACGAGCAGTACTTC.

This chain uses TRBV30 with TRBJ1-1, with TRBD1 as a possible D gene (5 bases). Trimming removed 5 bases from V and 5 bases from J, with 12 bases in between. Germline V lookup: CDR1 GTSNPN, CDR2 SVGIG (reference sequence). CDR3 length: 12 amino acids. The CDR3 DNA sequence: TGTGCCTGGTCCAGGGTGTGGACTGAAGCTTTCTTT. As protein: CAWSRVWTEAFF.